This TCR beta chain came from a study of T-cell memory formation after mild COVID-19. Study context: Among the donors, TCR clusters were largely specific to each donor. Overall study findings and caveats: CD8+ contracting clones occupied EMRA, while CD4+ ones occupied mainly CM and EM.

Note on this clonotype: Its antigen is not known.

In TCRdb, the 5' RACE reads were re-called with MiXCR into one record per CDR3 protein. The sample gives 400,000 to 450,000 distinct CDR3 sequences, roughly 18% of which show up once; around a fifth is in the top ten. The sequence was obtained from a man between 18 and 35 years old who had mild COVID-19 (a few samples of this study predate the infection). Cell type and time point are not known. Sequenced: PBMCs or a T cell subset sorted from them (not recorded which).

CDR3 in amino acids: CASSIVALQETQYF. DNA for the CDR3: TGTGCCAGTAGTATAGTAGCTCTCCAAGAGACCCAGTACTTC. The chain is built from TRBV19 and TRBJ2-5; D remains unclear. Germline V gene sequence: CDR1 LNHDA, CDR2 SQIVND (reference sequence). Trimming took off 1 base at V and 1 base at J, with 7 bases between the two ends. The CDR3 sequence is 14 residues long. The variable domain in full, with the rest retrieved from reference TRBV19 and TRBJ2-5, is DGGITQSPKYLFRKEGQNVTLSCEQNLNHDAMYWYRQDPGQGLRLIYYSQIVNDFQKGDIAEGYSVSREKKESFPLTVTSAQKNPTAFYLCASSIVALQETQYFGPGTRLLVL.